Included here is one TCR beta chain sequence, with context. Its target is unknown. Assay: immunoSEQ multiplex PCR; the TCRdb copy retains only in-frame clones and omits some. Among fewer than 400,000 clones listed, around four fifths were seen once. This entry belongs to a study of Ad26.COV2.S vaccination and SARS-CoV-2 variants. Overall study results and limits: Participants given vaccine showed non-spike TCR breadth similar to that of placebo recipients.

The V end lost 3 bases, the J end lost 8 bases, and 19 bases lay between the germline ends. The CDR3 has 15 amino acids. Germline V CDR1 and CDR2: MNHNS, SASEGT. Treatment meaning: about 20 received Ad26.COV2.S at low or high dose, single or two shots; several received placebo; per-sample allocation not given. Sampling was done on day 63 after the first vaccine or placebo injection. The chain is built from TRBV6-1 and TRBJ1-2; a weak D match, TRBD1 (6 bases). This specimen consisted of peripheral blood, obtained in a trial of Ad26.COV2.S vaccine versus placebo. This TCR was recovered from a person between 18 and 59 years old who received the Ad26.COV2.S COVID-19 vaccine or a placebo. The CDR3 protein is CASSERGLVLRGYTF. The CDR3, as DNA: TGTGCCAGCAGTGAGAGGGGGTTAGTTTTGAGGGGCTACACCTTC.